A selection of T cell receptor beta chains follows, all from one sample in a study of T cells in Graves' hyperthyroidism and ophthalmopathy. TCRdb re-called the multiplex PCR reads with MiXCR, one entry per CDR3 protein. The sample lists about 600,000 distinct CDR3 sequences, roughly 15% seen once, with around an eighth in the top ten. The sequencing input was blood. These receptors came from a woman aged 50 to 60 with Graves' ophthalmopathy. Each CDR3 is given with its conserved first and last residue. The order of the fields is V gene, clone size, D gene, J gene, CDR3 DNA, CDR3 protein. A D gene is named only where the DNA matches it firmly. The listing skips clone size in some rows; elsewhere it reads once, few, many or a size class.

>TRBV28|many|.|TRBJ1-1
TGTGCCAGCAGTTTAGAGTGGGGGGACACTGAAGCTTTCTTT
CASSLEWGDTEAFF
>TRBV19|once|TRBD2|TRBJ2-5
TGTGCCAGTAGTATAAAGGGGACTAGCGGGAGACAGACCCAGTACTTC
CASSIKGTSGRQTQYF
>TRBV27|few|TRBD1|TRBJ2-7
TGTGCCAGCAGTTCCGACAGGGGCTTTAGCTACGAGCAGTACTTC
CASSSDRGFSYEQYF
>TRBV20-1|many|.|TRBJ2-1
TGCAGTGCTAGAGATCCAAGGCGGAACCACAATGAGCAGTTCTTC
CSARDPRRNHNEQFF
>TRBV15|few|TRBD2|TRBJ2-1
TGTGCCGCGGGGGTATTAGATGAGCAGTTCTTC
CAAGVLDEQFF
>TRBV4-1|.|TRBD2|TRBJ2-7
TGCGCCAGCAGCCATCCCGGGACTAGCGGGAATTACGAGCAGTACTTC
CASSHPGTSGNYEQYF
>TRBV20-1|.|.|TRBJ1-1
TGCAGTGCTGGGGCCGGAGGCTTCGGGTTGGGCACTGAAGCTTTCTTT
CSAGAGGFGLGTEAFF
>TRBV7-9|few|.|TRBJ2-7
TGTGCCAGCAGCCGGGGGGCCGTCGAGCAGTACTTC
CASSRGAVEQYF
>TRBV18|many|TRBD1|TRBJ1-1
TGTGCCAGCTCACCTTTAGTGACAGGGGAAGACACTGAAGCTTTCTTT
CASSPLVTGEDTEAFF
>TRBV5-1|few|TRBD1|TRBJ1-6
TGCGCCAGCAGCTCCCCCTCCGGGACAGCGAATAATTCACCCCTCCACTTT
CASSSPSGTANNSPLHF
>TRBV12-3/TRBV12-4|many|TRBD1|TRBJ1-5
TGTGCCAGCAGGCTGACAGGGAGGGGGCAGCCCCAGCATTTT
CASRLTGRGQPQHF
>TRBV18|.|.|TRBJ1-5
TGTGCCAGCTCAGCCGGGGTTTCTAGCAATCAGCCCCAGCATTTT
CASSAGVSSNQPQHF
>TRBV28|few|.|TRBJ2-3
TGTGCCAGCAGTTTTTGGTCGGGTTCTAGCACAGATACGCGGTATTTT
CASSFWSGSSTDTRYF
>TRBV7-6|.|.|TRBJ2-5
TGTGCCAGCGGGACTGGGGAGACCCAGTACTTC
CASGTGETQYF
>TRBV7-9|few|.|TRBJ1-3
TGTGCCAGCAGCTTAGGGACGTTTGGAAACACCATATATTTT
CASSLGTFGNTIYF
>TRBV7-2|many|.|TRBJ2-2
TGTGCCAGCAGCTTAGTTCGGCGGGACACCGGGGAGCTGTTTTTT
CASSLVRRDTGELFF
>TRBV12-3/TRBV12-4|many|TRBD1|TRBJ1-2
TGTGCCAGCAGTTCTACCGGGACAGGGGTTGTCTTGGGAAGCTACACCTTC
CASSSTGTGVVLGSYTF
>TRBV28|many|TRBD2|TRBJ2-4
TGTGCCAGCAGTACCGGACCTAGCGGGAGGGCCGGAAACATTCAGTACTTC
CASSTGPSGRAGNIQYF
>TRBV28|few|.|TRBJ1-2
TGTGCCAGCAGTTTTAAGGGATATGGCTACACCTTC
CASSFKGYGYTF
>TRBV24-1|many|.|TRBJ2-1
TGTGCCACCAGTGATTTGCTTTGGGAGAATGAGCAGTTCTTC
CATSDLLWENEQFF
>TRBV20-1|many|.|TRBJ2-3
TGCAGTGCTAGTGGGGGGGGGCCAGATACGCAGTATTTT
CSASGGGPDTQYF
>TRBV2|many|.|TRBJ1-1
TGTGCCAGCAGCATTTCGGGGAAAAACACTGAAGCTTTCTTT
CASSISGKNTEAFF
>TRBV7-2|many|.|TRBJ2-1
TGTGCCAGCAGCTTAGCGCAACGGCACTACAATGAGCAGTTCTTC
CASSLAQRHYNEQFF